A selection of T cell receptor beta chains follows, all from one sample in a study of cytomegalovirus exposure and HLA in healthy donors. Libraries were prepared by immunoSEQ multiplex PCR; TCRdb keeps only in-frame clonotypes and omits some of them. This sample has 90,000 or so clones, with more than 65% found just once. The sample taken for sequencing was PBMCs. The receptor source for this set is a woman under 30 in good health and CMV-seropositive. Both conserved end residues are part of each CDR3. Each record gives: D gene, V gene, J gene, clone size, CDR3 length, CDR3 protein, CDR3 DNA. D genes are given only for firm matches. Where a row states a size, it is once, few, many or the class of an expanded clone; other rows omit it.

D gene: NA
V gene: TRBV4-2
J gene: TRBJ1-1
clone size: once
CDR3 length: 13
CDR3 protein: CASSQDQGGEAFF
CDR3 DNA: TGTGCCAGCAGCCAAGACCAGGGAGGTGAAGCTTTCTTT

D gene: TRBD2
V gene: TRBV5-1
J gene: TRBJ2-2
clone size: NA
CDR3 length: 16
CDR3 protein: CASSFTPGLATGELFF
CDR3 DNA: TGCGCCAGCAGCTTTACTCCGGGACTAGCTACCGGGGAGCTGTTTTTT

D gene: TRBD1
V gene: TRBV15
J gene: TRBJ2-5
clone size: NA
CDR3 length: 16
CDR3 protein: CATSRATGGAGETQYF
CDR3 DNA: TGTGCCACCAGCAGAGCTACAGGGGGCGCGGGGGAGACCCAGTACTTC

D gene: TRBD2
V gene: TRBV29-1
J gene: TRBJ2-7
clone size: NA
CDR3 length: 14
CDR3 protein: CSVEVRGRGYEQYF
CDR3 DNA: TGCAGCGTTGAAGTGCGGGGGAGAGGCTACGAGCAGTACTTC

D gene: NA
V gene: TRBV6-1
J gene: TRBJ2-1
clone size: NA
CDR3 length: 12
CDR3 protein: CASSEGKREQFF
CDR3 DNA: TGTGCCAGCAGTGAAGGAAAGCGTGAGCAGTTCTTC

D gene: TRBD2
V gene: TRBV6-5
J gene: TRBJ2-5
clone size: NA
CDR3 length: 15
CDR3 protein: CASSYGHRGGETQYF
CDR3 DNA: TGTGCCAGCAGTTACGGACATCGGGGGGGAGAGACCCAGTACTTC

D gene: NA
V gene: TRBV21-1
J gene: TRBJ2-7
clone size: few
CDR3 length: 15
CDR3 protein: CASSKGRGIPYEQYF
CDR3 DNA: TGTGCCAGCAGCAAAGGACGGGGTATACCCTACGAGCAGTACTTC

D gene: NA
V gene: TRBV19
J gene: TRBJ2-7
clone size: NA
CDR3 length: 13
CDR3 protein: CASSTNRAGEQYF
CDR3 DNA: TGTGCCAGTAGTACGAACAGGGCAGGGGAGCAGTACTTC

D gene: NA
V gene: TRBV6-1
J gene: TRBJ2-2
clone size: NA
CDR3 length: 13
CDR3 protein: CASRGGYTGELFF
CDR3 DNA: TGTGCCAGCAGGGGGGGTTACACCGGGGAGCTGTTTTTT

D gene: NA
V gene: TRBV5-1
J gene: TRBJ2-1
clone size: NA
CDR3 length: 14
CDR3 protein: CASTSLDKSGEQFF
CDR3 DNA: TGCGCCAGCACCTCGCTGGACAAATCCGGTGAGCAGTTCTTC

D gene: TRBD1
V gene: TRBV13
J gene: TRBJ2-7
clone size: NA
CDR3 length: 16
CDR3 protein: CASSQMKWTGSSEQYF
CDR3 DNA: TGTGCCAGCAGCCAAATGAAATGGACAGGGAGTTCCGAGCAGTACTTC

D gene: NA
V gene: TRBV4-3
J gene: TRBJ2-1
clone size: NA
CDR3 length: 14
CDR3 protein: CASSFIGGYNEQFF
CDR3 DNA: TGCGCCAGCAGTTTTATCGGGGGCTACAATGAGCAGTTCTTC

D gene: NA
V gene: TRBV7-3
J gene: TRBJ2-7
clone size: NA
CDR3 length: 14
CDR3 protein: CASSLNGGPYEQYF
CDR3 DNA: TGTGCCAGCAGCTTAAATGGGGGCCCCTACGAGCAGTACTTC

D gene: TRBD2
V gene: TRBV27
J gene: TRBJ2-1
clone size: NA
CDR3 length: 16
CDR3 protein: CASSPTSGPAGREQFF
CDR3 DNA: TGTGCCAGCAGTCCTACTAGCGGCCCTGCCGGTCGGGAGCAGTTCTTC

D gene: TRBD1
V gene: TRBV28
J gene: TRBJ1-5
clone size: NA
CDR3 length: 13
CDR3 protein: CASRQQGNQPQHF
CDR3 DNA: TGTGCCAGCAGACAACAGGGGAATCAGCCCCAGCATTTT

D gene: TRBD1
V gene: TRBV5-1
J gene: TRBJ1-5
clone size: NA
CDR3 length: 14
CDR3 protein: CASSAGQGGQPQHF
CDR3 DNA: TGCGCCAGCAGCGCCGGACAGGGAGGACAGCCCCAGCATTTT

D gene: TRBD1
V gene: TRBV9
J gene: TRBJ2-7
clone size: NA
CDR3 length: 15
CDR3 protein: CASSVRGGQGYEQYF
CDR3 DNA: TGTGCCAGCAGCGTCAGGGGCGGACAGGGATACGAGCAGTACTTC

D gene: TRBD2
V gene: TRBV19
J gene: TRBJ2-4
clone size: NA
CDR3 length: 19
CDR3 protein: CASSIYSLGDQPRGDIQYF
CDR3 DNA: TGTGCCAGTAGTATCTATTCCCTCGGGGACCAACCTCGGGGGGACATTCAGTACTTC

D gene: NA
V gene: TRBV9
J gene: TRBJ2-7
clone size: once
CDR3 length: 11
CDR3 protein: CASSDSHEQYF
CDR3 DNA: TGTGCCAGCAGTGACTCACACGAGCAGTACTTC

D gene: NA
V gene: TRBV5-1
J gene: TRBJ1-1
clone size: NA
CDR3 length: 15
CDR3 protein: CASSLAPGQNTEAFF
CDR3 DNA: TGCGCCAGCAGCTTGGCCCCGGGACAGAACACTGAAGCTTTCTTT

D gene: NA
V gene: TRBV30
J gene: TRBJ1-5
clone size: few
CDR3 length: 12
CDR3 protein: CAWSTGGQPQHF
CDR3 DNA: TGTGCCTGGAGCACAGGTGGTCAGCCCCAGCATTTT

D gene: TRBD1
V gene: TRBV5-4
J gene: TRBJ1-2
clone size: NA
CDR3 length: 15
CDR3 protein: CASSLERGGPYGYTF
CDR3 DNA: TGTGCCAGCAGCTTGGAAAGAGGGGGCCCCTATGGCTACACCTTC

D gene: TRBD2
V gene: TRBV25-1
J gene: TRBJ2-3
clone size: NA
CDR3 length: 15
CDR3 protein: CASSDLAGPTDTQYF
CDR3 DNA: TGTGCCAGCAGTGATCTAGCGGGCCCCACAGATACGCAGTATTTT

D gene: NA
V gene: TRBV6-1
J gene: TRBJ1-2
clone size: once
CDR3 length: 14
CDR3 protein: CASSVEGKGYGYTF
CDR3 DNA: TGTGCCAGCAGTGTGGAGGGAAAGGGCTATGGCTACACCTTC

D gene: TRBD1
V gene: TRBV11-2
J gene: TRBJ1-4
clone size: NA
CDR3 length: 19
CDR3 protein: CASSPSGPRRDRDNEKLFF
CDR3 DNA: TGTGCCAGCAGCCCGAGTGGGCCCCGGAGGGACAGAGACAATGAAAAACTGTTTTTT

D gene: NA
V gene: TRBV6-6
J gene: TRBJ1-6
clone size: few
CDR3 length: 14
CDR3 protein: CASSYGTIYSPLHF
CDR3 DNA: TGTGCCAGCAGTTACGGGACAATATATTCACCCCTCCACTTT

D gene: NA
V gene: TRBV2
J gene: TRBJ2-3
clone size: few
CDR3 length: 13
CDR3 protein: CASSDTSTDTQYF
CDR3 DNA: TGTGCCAGCAGCGATACTAGCACAGATACGCAGTATTTT

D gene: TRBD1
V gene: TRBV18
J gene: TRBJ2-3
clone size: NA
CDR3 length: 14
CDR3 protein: CASSTTGGADTQYF
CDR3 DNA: TGTGCCAGCTCAACGACAGGGGGCGCAGATACGCAGTATTTT

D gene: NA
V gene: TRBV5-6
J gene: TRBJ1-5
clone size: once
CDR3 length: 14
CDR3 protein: CASSRVSSNQPQHF
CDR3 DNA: TGTGCCAGCAGCCGAGTGAGTAGCAATCAGCCCCAGCATTTT

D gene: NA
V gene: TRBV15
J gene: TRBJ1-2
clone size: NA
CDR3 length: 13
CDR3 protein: CATSRGILYGYTF
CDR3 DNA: TGTGCCACCAGCAGAGGTATCCTCTATGGCTACACCTTC

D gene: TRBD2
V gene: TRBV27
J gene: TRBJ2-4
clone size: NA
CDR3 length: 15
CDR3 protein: CASSQLAGSKNIQYF
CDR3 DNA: TGTGCCAGCAGTCAACTAGCGGGAAGCAAAAACATTCAGTACTTC

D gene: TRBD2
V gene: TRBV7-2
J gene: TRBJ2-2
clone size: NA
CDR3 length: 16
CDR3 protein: CASSPRPGGDTGELFF
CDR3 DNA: TGTGCCAGCAGCCCTAGGCCGGGGGGGGACACCGGGGAGCTGTTTTTT

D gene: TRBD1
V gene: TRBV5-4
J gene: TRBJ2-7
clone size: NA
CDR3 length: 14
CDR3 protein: CASSFSEGAYEQYF
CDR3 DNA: TGTGCCAGCAGCTTTTCTGAGGGGGCTTACGAGCAGTACTTC

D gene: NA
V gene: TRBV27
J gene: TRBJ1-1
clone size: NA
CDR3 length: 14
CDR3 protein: CASTSGRGMTEAFF
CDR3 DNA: TGTGCCAGCACCTCGGGGCGGGGGATGACTGAAGCTTTCTTT

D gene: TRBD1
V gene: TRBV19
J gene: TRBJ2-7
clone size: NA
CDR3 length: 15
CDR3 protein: CASSFARGSSYEQYF
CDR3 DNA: TGTGCCAGTAGTTTTGCCAGGGGGTCTTCCTACGAGCAGTACTTC

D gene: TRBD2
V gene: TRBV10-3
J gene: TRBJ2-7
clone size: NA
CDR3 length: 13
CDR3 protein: CAISESGGREQYF
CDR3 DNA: TGTGCCATCAGTGAGTCGGGCGGGAGAGAGCAGTACTTC

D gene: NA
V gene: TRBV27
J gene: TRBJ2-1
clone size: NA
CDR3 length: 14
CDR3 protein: CASSFTESYNEQFF
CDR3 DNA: TGTGCCAGCAGTTTCACCGAGTCCTACAATGAGCAGTTCTTC

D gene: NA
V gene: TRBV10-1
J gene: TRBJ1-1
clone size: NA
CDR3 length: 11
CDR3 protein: CASYDPQEAFF
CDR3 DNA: TGCGCCAGCTACGATCCACAGGAAGCTTTCTTT

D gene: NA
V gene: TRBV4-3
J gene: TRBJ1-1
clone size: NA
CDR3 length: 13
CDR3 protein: CASSQEGGSEAFF
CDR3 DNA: TGCGCCAGCAGCCAAGAGGGGGGTAGCGAAGCTTTCTTT

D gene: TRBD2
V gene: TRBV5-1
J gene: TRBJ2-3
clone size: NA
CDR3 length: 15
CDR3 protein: CASSLELAGGNTQYF
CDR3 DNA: TGCGCCAGCAGCTTGGAACTAGCGGGGGGAAATACGCAGTATTTT

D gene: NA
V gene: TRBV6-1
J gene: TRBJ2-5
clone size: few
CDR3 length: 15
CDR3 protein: CASSERGTRQETQYF
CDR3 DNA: TGTGCCAGCAGTGAAAGGGGGACCCGACAAGAGACCCAGTACTTC

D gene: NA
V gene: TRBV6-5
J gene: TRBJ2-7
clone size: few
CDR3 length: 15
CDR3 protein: CASSRPGGGSYEQYF
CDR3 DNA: TGTGCCAGCAGTCGACCAGGGGGAGGATCCTACGAGCAGTACTTC

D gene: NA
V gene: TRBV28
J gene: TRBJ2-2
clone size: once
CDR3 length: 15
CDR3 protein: CASSLAGGKPGELFF
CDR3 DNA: TGTGCCAGCAGTTTGGCAGGGGGGAAACCCGGGGAGCTGTTTTTT

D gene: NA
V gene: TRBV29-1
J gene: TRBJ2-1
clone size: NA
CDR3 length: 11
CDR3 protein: CSVTGVDEQFF
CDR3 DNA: TGCAGCGTGACTGGTGTCGATGAGCAGTTCTTC

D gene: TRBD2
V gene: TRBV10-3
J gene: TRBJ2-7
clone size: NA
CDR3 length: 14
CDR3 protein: CAISRAGGSYEQYF
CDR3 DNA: TGTGCCATCAGTAGAGCGGGGGGGAGCTACGAGCAGTACTTC

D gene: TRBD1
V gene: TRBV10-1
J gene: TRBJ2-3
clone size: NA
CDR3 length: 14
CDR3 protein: CATAEGQGTDTQYF
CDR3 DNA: TGCGCCACCGCCGAAGGACAGGGGACAGATACGCAGTATTTT

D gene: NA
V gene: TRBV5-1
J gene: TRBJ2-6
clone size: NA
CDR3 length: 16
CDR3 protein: CASSLDTDSGANVLTF
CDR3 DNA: TGCGCCAGCAGCTTGGATACAGACTCTGGGGCCAACGTCCTGACTTTC

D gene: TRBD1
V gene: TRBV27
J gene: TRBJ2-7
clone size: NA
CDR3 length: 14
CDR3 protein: CASSLGTGAYEQYF
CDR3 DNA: TGTGCCAGCAGTTTGGGGACAGGGGCCTACGAGCAGTACTTC

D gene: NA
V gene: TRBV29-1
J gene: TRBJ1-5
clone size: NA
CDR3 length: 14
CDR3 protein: CSVRGGEGNQPQHF
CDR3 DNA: TGCAGCGTTAGAGGGGGAGAAGGCAATCAGCCCCAGCATTTT

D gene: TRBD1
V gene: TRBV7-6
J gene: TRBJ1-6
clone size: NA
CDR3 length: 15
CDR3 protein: CASSPRDRNNSPLHF
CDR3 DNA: TGTGCCAGCAGCCCCAGGGACAGAAATAATTCACCCCTCCACTTT

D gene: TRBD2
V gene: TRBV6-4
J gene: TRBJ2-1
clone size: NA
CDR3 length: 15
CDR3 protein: CASSSSGSSYNEQFF
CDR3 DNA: TGTGCCAGCAGTTCCAGCGGGAGCTCCTACAATGAGCAGTTCTTC

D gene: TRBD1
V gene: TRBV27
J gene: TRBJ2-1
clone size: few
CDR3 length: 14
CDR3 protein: CASFSIGTDNEQFF
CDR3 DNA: TGTGCCAGCTTTTCCATCGGGACAGACAATGAGCAGTTCTTC

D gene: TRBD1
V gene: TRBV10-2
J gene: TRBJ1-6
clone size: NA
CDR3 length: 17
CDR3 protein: CASSEHLRRGRVSPLHF
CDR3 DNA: TGCGCCAGCAGTGAGCACCTCCGCAGGGGGCGTGTTTCACCCCTCCACTTT

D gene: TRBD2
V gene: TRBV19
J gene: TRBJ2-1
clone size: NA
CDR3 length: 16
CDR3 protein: CASSLGLAGFRNEQFF
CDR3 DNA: TGTGCCAGTAGTCTGGGACTAGCGGGGTTTCGGAATGAGCAGTTCTTC

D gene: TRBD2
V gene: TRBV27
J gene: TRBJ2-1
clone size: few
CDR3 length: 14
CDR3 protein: CASNGAGGYNEQFF
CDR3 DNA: TGTGCCAGCAATGGTGCGGGGGGATACAATGAGCAGTTCTTC

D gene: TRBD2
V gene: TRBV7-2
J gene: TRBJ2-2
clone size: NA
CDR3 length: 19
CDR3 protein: CASSYGTSGRVANTGELFF
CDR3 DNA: TGTGCCAGCAGCTACGGGACTAGCGGGAGGGTTGCGAACACCGGGGAGCTGTTTTTT

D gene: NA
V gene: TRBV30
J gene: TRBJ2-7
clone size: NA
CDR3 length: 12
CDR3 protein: CASAAGSYEQYF
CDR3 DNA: TGTGCCTCGGCCGCCGGGTCCTACGAGCAGTACTTC

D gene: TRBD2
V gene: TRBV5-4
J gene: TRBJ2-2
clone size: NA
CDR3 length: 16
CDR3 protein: CASSTGTRDTTGELFF
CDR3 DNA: TGTGCCAGCAGCACAGGGACTAGAGATACCACCGGGGAGCTGTTTTTT

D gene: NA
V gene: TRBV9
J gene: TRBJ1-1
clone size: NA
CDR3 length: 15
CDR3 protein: CASSVGTGGGTEAFF
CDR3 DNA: TGTGCCAGCAGCGTAGGAACGGGCGGGGGGACTGAAGCTTTCTTT